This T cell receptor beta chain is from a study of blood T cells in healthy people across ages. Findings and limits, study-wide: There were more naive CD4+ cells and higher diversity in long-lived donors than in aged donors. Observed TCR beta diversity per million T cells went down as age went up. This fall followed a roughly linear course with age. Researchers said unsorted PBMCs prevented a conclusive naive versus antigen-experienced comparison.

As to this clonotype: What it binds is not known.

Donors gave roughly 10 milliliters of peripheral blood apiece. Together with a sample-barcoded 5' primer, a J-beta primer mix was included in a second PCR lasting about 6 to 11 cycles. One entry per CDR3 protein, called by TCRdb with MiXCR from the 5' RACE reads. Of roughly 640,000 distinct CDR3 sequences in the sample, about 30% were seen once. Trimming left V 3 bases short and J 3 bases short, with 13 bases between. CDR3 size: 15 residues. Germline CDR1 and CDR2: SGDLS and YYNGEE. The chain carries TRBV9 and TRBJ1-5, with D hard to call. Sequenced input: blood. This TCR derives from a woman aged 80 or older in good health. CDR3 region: CASSAPPAINQPQHF. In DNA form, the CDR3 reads TGTGCCAGCAGCGCCCCTCCGGCAATCAATCAGCCCCAGCATTTT.